This section outlines one T cell receptor (beta chain) sequence together with its context. Its antigen is unknown. The Oncomine TCR Beta short-read assay was what sequenced the DNA obtained from cultured CD4+ T cells. Each CDR3 protein gets one entry after TCRdb re-called the PCR reads with MiXCR. The repertoire includes about 20,000 distinct CDR3 sequences, 55% of them detected once, and about 7.5% sits in the top ten. The CDR3 has 13 residues. Trimming stripped 3 bases from V and 5 bases from J, with 8 bases between. Looked up from germline, CDR1 is SGHDN and CDR2 is FVKESK. This sample stems from a study of vaccination and CD4 T cells after COVID-19. Study-wide context: Post-vaccine sample collection happened at a median of 72 days after dose two, ranging 14 to 241. General observations from the study: Researchers report that 304 of 307 vaccine-specific clones in convalescent patients proved spike mono-reactive.

Treatment in this sample: roughly nine-day PBMC culture with coronavirus spike peptide pools or control peptides (ViraFEST assay). The culture of roughly 2 million PBMCs per well included roughly 10 IU/ml IL-2 and roughly 10 ug/ml peptide pools. Material for sequencing was CD4+ T cells from blood, cultured in vitro. This chain links TRBV14 with TRBJ1-5; TRBD1 might be the D (5 bases). The receptor was isolated from a human donor who had recovered from COVID-19. CDR3 in amino acids: CASSQGDDQPQHF. In nucleotides, the CDR3 is TGTGCCAGCAGCCAGGGGGATGATCAGCCCCAGCATTTT. The whole variable domain, remainder taken from reference TRBV14 and TRBJ1-5, is EAGVTQFPSHSVIEKGQTVTLRCDPISGHDNLYWYRRVMGKEIKFLLHFVKESKQDESGMPNNRFLAERTGGTYSTLKVQPAELEDSGVYFCASSQGDDQPQHFGDGTRLSIL.